The rows below give T cell receptor beta chains drawn from one sample of a study of blood T cell repertoires in COVID-19. Here immunoSEQ multiplex PCR was the method, and the copy in TCRdb shows in-frame clones only, minus some. Among around 140,000 clones listed, around 86% were seen once. Material: PBMCs or T cells enriched from blood (not recorded which). These receptors all come from a man between 60 and 75 years old who had recovered from COVID-19. CDR3s include the opening cysteine and the closing phenylalanine or tryptophan. The D gene is left open where the match is weak. Size is omitted from some rows. Given values are once, few, many or a class for expanded clones.

j_call clone_size v_call d_call cdr3_nt cdr3_aa
TRBJ1-3 - TRBV6-6 - TGTGCCAGCAGTCGGTCCCGGATTTCTGGAGAGGGAAACACCATATATTTT CASSRSRISGEGNTIYF
TRBJ2-2 - TRBV11-3 - TGTGCCAGCAGCTTCAGAGGCGGGGAGCTGTTTTTT CASSFRGGELFF
TRBJ1-4 - TRBV21-1 - TGTGCCAGCAGCTCCGACAGGGCAGGTGAAAAACTGTTTTTT CASSSDRAGEKLFF
TRBJ1-1 - TRBV5-4 - TGTGCCAGCAGCTTGGCGGGGGGCGCGTCGAACACTGAAGCTTTCTTT CASSLAGGASNTEAFF
TRBJ2-1 - TRBV7-9 TRBD2 TGTGCCAGCAGCTTAAGGACTAGCGGGGTGTTGGATGAGCAGTTCTTC CASSLRTSGVLDEQFF
TRBJ2-7 - TRBV30 TRBD2 TGTGCCTGGAGGGGCGGGAGTCGCGAGCAGTACTTC CAWRGGSREQYF
TRBJ2-2 few TRBV24-1 - TGTGCCACCAGTGACCCTGGGACTGCTGTAAGGACCGGGGAGCTGTTTTTT CATSDPGTAVRTGELFF
TRBJ1-6 - TRBV5-8 - TGTGCCAGCAGCATGGGGAGTACCTATAATTCACCCCTCCACTTT CASSMGSTYNSPLHF
TRBJ1-5 - TRBV7-8 - TGTGCCAGCAAACGAGGGGGGGATCAGCCCCAGCATTTT CASKRGGDQPQHF
TRBJ2-2 few TRBV29-1 TRBD2 TGCAGCGTTGCCCCCGGACTAGCGTCCGGGGAGCTGTTTTTT CSVAPGLASGELFF
TRBJ2-1 - TRBV18 TRBD1 TGTGCCAGCTCAGACAGGGGTATATACAATGAGCAGTTCTTC CASSDRGIYNEQFF
TRBJ1-2 - TRBV6-5 TRBD1 TGTGCCAGCACCCTAGTGGACAGGGGACCCTATGGCTACACCTTC CASTLVDRGPYGYTF
TRBJ2-7 - TRBV5-6 TRBD1 TGTGCCAGCAGCTTGGTTACAGGGGCCCAGTACTTC CASSLVTGAQYF
TRBJ2-7 once TRBV29-1 TRBD1 TGCAGCGTTTTTCGGGGACAGGGAAGAGTCTACGAGCAGTACTTC CSVFRGQGRVYEQYF
TRBJ2-3 - TRBV3-1/TRBV3-2 TRBD2 TGTGCCAGCAGCCAAGAAATGCGGGGGGGCCCGGATACGCAGTATTTT CASSQEMRGGPDTQYF
TRBJ2-4 - TRBV6-6 - TGTGCCAGCAGTACGCCTGAGAACCCCCGCCAAAACATTCAGTACTTC CASSTPENPRQNIQYF
TRBJ1-5 - TRBV7-8 TRBD1 TGTGCCAGCAGCCCGGACAGGGGAGGCAATCAGCCCCAGCATTTT CASSPDRGGNQPQHF
TRBJ2-1 few TRBV11-2 TRBD2 TGTGCCAGCAGCCCCCGAACTAGCGGGAGATACAATGAGCAGTTCTTC CASSPRTSGRYNEQFF
TRBJ1-1 few TRBV9 TRBD1 TGTGCCAGCAGCGTAGTAGGACAGGGGGCTACTGAAGCTTTCTTT CASSVVGQGATEAFF
TRBJ1-2 - TRBV9 - TGTGCCAGCAGCGCGTGGGGGGTGAATGGCTACACCTTC CASSAWGVNGYTF
TRBJ2-7 - TRBV2 - TGTGCCAGCAGTGAAGGGAGAGCCCCCTACGAGCAGTACTTC CASSEGRAPYEQYF
TRBJ1-2 few TRBV5-1 - TGCGCCAGCAGCTTGGATAGCTATGGCTACACCTTC CASSLDSYGYTF
TRBJ2-2 once TRBV7-3 TRBD2 TGTGCCAGCAGCTACCTAGCGGGAGGGACCGGGGAGCTGTTTTTT CASSYLAGGTGELFF
TRBJ1-5 - TRBV6-5 - TGTGCCAGCAGTTCGGGAATTGGCAATCAGCCCCAGCATTTT CASSSGIGNQPQHF
TRBJ1-6 - TRBV30 - TGTGCCATGGAGGGACGTCGCCTCCACTTT CAMEGRRLHF
TRBJ1-2 - TRBV7-8 - TGTGCCAGCAGCTTGGAGTATAACTATGGCTACACCTTC CASSLEYNYGYTF
TRBJ1-4 - TRBV27 - TGTGCCAGCAGTTTAAACAGATTTGAAAAACTGTTTTTT CASSLNRFEKLFF
TRBJ1-1 - TRBV5-1 - TGCGCCAGCAGCTTGAGCGGGTTGAAGAACACTGAAGCTTTCTTT CASSLSGLKNTEAFF
TRBJ2-3 - TRBV9 - TGTGCCAGCAAACCTTTCAGCGGAACGGTAGGGGATACGCAGTATTTT CASKPFSGTVGDTQYF
TRBJ2-7 - TRBV7-9 - TGTGCCAGCAGTAAAAGGAGCTCCTACGAGCAGTACTTC CASSKRSSYEQYF
TRBJ2-5 - TRBV2 TRBD1 TGTGCCAGCAGTTTACAGGGGCTCCAAGAGACCCAGTACTTC CASSLQGLQETQYF
TRBJ2-5 - TRBV7-8 - TGTGCCAGCAGCGTAGGCAGCAGACTAGAGGAGACCCAGTACTTC CASSVGSRLEETQYF
TRBJ2-7 - TRBV28 - TGTGCCAGCAGTCTGTTCGACTACCACGAGCAGTACTTC CASSLFDYHEQYF
TRBJ1-2 - TRBV15 - TGTGCCACCAGCCCCCAACAGGGCGCGCTCTATGGCTACACCTTC CATSPQQGALYGYTF
TRBJ2-1 - TRBV10-3 - TGTGCCATCAGTGGCCCGACTTCATTTGAGCAGTTCTTC CAISGPTSFEQFF
TRBJ1-5 - TRBV7-4 TRBD1 TGTGCCAGCAGTCAAACGTTCCGGGACAGGGCCTGCTACAGCAATCAGCCCCAGCATTTT CASSQTFRDRACYSNQPQHF
TRBJ1-2 - TRBV5-4 TRBD1 TGTGCCAGCAGCGTAGGGACAGGGGTTGGCTACACCTTC CASSVGTGVGYTF
TRBJ2-5 - TRBV5-1 - TGCGCCAGCAGCTTGGGGGCCAGGGGAACGCAAGAGACCCAGTACTTC CASSLGARGTQETQYF
TRBJ2-2 - TRBV6-5 - TGTGCCAGCAGTCCCCGGTTAACCGGGGAGCTGTTTTTT CASSPRLTGELFF
TRBJ2-5 - TRBV18 - TGTGCCAGCTCACCACCGGCTAGCCTCTCGGGGGAGACCCAGTACTTC CASSPPASLSGETQYF